Listed here are 27 T cell receptor beta chains from one sample, sequenced in a study of CD8 T cells in ankylosing spondylitis. Study-level points and caveats: Among TCR beta sequences, a motif of under 10 highly homologous variants appeared characteristic of ankylosing spondylitis blood.

These receptors have no identified antigens. TCRdb analysed the 5' RACE reads with MiXCR anew, one entry per CDR3 protein. This table holds around 490,000 distinct CDR3 sequences, roughly 5.2% found once. The source material was blood, either unsorted or a sorted T cell fraction (not recorded which). These receptors were taken from a male donor with ankylosing spondylitis.

The V gene is TRBV5-1, the J gene TRBJ2-6; a weak D match, TRBD1 (5 bases). Germline V gene data show CDR1 as SGHRS and CDR2 as YFSETQ. This CDR3 has 16 residues. Trimming cost V 1 base and J 1 base, with 9 bases left between them. This chain's CDR3 is CASSLRGRSGANVLTF. As DNA, the CDR3 is TGCGCCAGCAGCTTGAGGGGAAGATCTGGGGCCAACGTCCTGACTTTC.

This clonotype was picked up many times. V is TRBV5-1 and J is TRBJ1-3, with D unresolved. This CDR3 has 14 residues. Per germline, CDR1 SGHRS and CDR2 YFSETQ. V was trimmed by 7 bases and J by 0 bases, leaving 11 bases between them. The CDR3 DNA follows: TGCGCCAGCTCTGGGGATTACTCTGGAAACACCATATATTTT. This codes for CASSGDYSGNTIYF.

This clonotype occurred many times. The chain couples TRBV28 to TRBJ2-7; 8 nucleotides agree with TRBD1. V trimming: 8 bases; J trimming: 0 bases; junction bases outside the gene matches: 6. The CDR3 has 14 amino acids. From germline, CDR1 is MDHEN and CDR2 SYDVKM. The CDR3 nucleotides are TGTGCCAGCTACCGGACAGGGCTCTCCTACGAGCAGTACTTC. This gives the protein CASYRTGLSYEQYF.

The table lists this clonotype with a few counts. The chain is built from TRBV11-2 and TRBJ2-6; 9 bases are shared with TRBD1. The germline CDR1 and CDR2 sequences are SGHAT and FQNNGV. With 1 base clipped from V and 2 bases from J, the junction kept 6 bases outside the gene matches. The CDR3 loop spans 18 amino acids. CDR3 residues: CASSLVGQGSAGANVLTF. The CDR3 coding sequence is TGTGCCAGCAGCTTAGTGGGACAGGGTTCAGCTGGGGCCAACGTCCTGACTTTC. Filled out from reference TRBV11-2 and TRBJ2-6, the complete variable domain reads EAGVAQSPRYKIIEKRQSVAFWCNPISGHATLYWYQQILGQGPKLLIQFQNNGVVDDSQLPKDRFSAERLKGVDSTLKIQPAKLEDSAVYLCASSLVGQGSAGANVLTFGAGSRLTVL.

This clonotype came up many times. The chain uses TRBV10-3 and TRBJ2-5, with no clear D. CDR3 length: 13 amino acids. From germline, CDR1 is ENHRY and CDR2 SYGVKD. Trimming took 2 bases from V and 1 from J, leaving 5 bases between them. In DNA, the CDR3 is TGTGCCATCAGTGAGGGGATCCAAGAGACCCAGTACTTC. This codes for CAISEGIQETQYF.

In this sample, this clonotype turned up many times. The V call is TRBV20-1, the J call TRBJ2-1; D perhaps matches TRBD2 (6 bases). Germline CDR1 and CDR2: DFQATT and SNEGSKA (reference sequence). The CDR3 has 16 amino acids. Between the trimmed V and J ends, which lost 0 bases and 1 base, there was a span of 13 bases. The CDR3 coding sequence is TGCAGTGCTAGAGACCGGGACTCCCCTTCCTACAATGAGCAGTTCTTC. Residues: CSARDRDSPSYNEQFF.

At least ten counts were recorded for this clonotype. The chain employs TRBV15 and TRBJ1-2; D ambiguous. Germline V gives CDR1 LNHNV, CDR2 YYDKDF (reference sequence). The CDR3 length is 14 residues. V was clipped by 6 bases and J by 3 bases, with 14 bases between them. CDR3 in DNA: TGTGCCACCAGTCGGACGGGATTACACTATGGCTACACCTTC. This gives the protein CATSRTGLHYGYTF.

The rearrangement joins TRBV6-2 or TRBV6-3 to TRBJ2-7; TRBD2 agrees at 13 bases. The CDR3 covers 15 residues. Germline CDR1 MNHEY, CDR2 SVGEGT. After removal of 5 bases from V and 1 base from J, the junction contained 2 bases not matched to a gene. CDR3 residues: CASSGTSGESYEQYF. Here the CDR3 DNA reads TGTGCCAGCAGTGGGACTAGCGGGGAATCCTACGAGCAGTACTTC.

The chain has TRBV27 and TRBJ2-6, with D hard to call. CDR1 is MNHEY and CDR2 is SMNVEV in the germline V gene (reference sequence). Trimming left V 5 bases short and J 4 bases short, with 12 bases between. The CDR3 has 15 amino acids. CDR3 residues: CASSDGRRGANVLTF. The DNA for the CDR3 is TGTGCCAGCAGTGACGGCCGAAGAGGGGCCAACGTCCTGACTTTC.

In this sample, this clonotype turned up many times. In DNA form, the CDR3 reads TGTGCCATCAGCATACCGACAGTGTCCGGGGAGCTGTTTTTT. Its protein product is CAISIPTVSGELFF. The J gene is TRBJ2-2, the V gene TRBV10-3; tentative D call: TRBD1 (5 bases). Germline V gene sequence: CDR1 ENHRY, CDR2 SYGVKD. Trimming left V 6 bases short and J 6 bases short, with 14 bases between. The CDR3 length is 14 residues.

In this sample, this clonotype turned up many times. The genes are TRBV10-3 and TRBJ2-1, with 9 bases lining up with TRBD1. Trimming removed 8 bases from V and 6 bases from J; junction bases left unmatched: 14. CDR1 is ENHRY, CDR2 SYGVKD, per germline. The CDR3 extends over 16 amino acids. The CDR3 DNA reads as TGTGCCATCGGGGGACAGGGTGGGGTAGCCAGCAATGAGCAGTTCTTC. This sequence encodes CAIGGQGGVASNEQFF.

The table lists this clonotype with many counts. V gene TRBV24-1 combines with J gene TRBJ2-1; D is possibly TRBD2 (5 bases). The CDR3 extends over 16 amino acids. Germline V gives CDR1 KGHDR, CDR2 SFDVKD. V lost 3 bases and J lost 1, with 12 bases in between. CDR3 sequence (DNA): TGTGCCACCAGTGATCTTAGCGCGGGTTCCTACAATGAGCAGTTCTTC. This gives the protein CATSDLSAGSYNEQFF.

In this sample, this clonotype turned up many times. The J gene is TRBJ2-7, the V gene TRBV4-1, with 11 positions matching TRBD2. Trimming at V came to 1 base and at J to 6 bases, leaving 8 bases not matched to a gene. CDR3 size: 16 residues. Per the germline V gene, CDR1 is MGHRA and CDR2 is YSYEKL. CDR3 coding DNA: TGCGCCAGCAGCCAAGTTAGCGGGAGGGCCCTCTTCGAGCAGTACTTC. Translating gives CASSQVSGRALFEQYF.

This clonotype was observed many times. The V and J genes are TRBV7-2 and TRBJ1-3; D not certain. V was trimmed by 5 bases and J by 0 bases, leaving 14 bases between them. This CDR3 has 16 amino acids. Germline V CDR1 and CDR2: SGHTA, FQGNSA. DNA for the CDR3: TGTGCCAGCAGCCTCAATACCCTCCTCTCTGGAAACACCATATATTTT. It specifies CASSLNTLLSGNTIYF.

This clonotype appeared many times. The genes are TRBV7-2 and TRBJ2-1; D not certain. The CDR3 has 13 amino acids. Per germline, CDR1 SGHTA and CDR2 FQGNSA. V lost 2 bases and J 9 bases, leaving 11 bases between the germline ends. CDR3 bases: TGTGCCAGCAGCTTATTCTTTTCTGGTGAGCAGTTCTTC. Amino acid sequence: CASSLFFSGEQFF.

This clonotype was detected a few times. The genes are TRBV18 and TRBJ2-3; D not certain. CDR1 KGHSH and CDR2 LQKENI come from the germline V gene. This CDR3 spans 16 amino acids. V lost 8 bases and J 0 bases, leaving 18 bases between the germline ends. The CDR3 loop reads CASATPRYPSTDTQYF. The CDR3 region has the DNA TGTGCCAGCGCCACGCCCCGTTATCCTAGCACAGATACGCAGTATTTT.

This clonotype was counted at least ten times. The V call is TRBV5-1, the J call TRBJ2-7; D is possibly TRBD1 or TRBD2 (5 bases each). This CDR3 has 14 residues. Trimming stripped 4 bases from V and 6 bases from J, with 17 bases between. Germline CDR1 reads SGHRS; CDR2 reads YFSETQ. The CDR3 region is CASSPGTFQSEQYF. CDR3 DNA: TGCGCCAGCAGCCCGGGGACGTTCCAATCCGAGCAGTACTTC.

This clonotype was seen ten or more times. The genes are TRBV7-2 and TRBJ1-5; D gene uncertain. Germline V gene sequence: CDR1 SGHTA, CDR2 FQGNSA. The CDR3 spans 14 residues. Trimming removed 3 bases at V and 5 bases at J, with 11 bases between. This CDR3 is CASSFSLLDQPQHF. CDR3 sequence (DNA): TGTGCCAGCAGCTTTTCTTTACTGGATCAGCCCCAGCATTTT.

This clonotype was seen repeatedly, ten times or more. This chain joins TRBV12-3 or TRBV12-4 and TRBJ2-7, with D unclear. The CDR3 is 11 amino acids. V was trimmed by 2 bases and J by 7 bases, leaving 6 bases between them. Written as DNA, the CDR3 is TGTGCCAGCAGTTTATCGGCAGAGCAGTACTTC. It encodes CASSLSAEQYF.

Many counts were recorded for this clonotype. The chain combines TRBV20-1 with TRBJ2-1; D unresolved. Deletions cut 3 bases from V and 10 bases from J, with 13 bases between. This CDR3 comprises 12 residues. Germline CDR1 is DFQATT and CDR2 is SNEGSKA (reference sequence). CDR3 DNA: TGCAGTGCTAGTGTAGGAGCCCGGGAGCAGTTCTTC. Residues: CSASVGAREQFF.

This clonotype showed up many times. The gene calls are TRBV29-1 and TRBJ2-1; 10 positions match TRBD2. The CDR3 consists of 17 residues. The V and J ends lost 4 bases and 4 bases, in that order; junction bases with no gene match: 13. Germline CDR1 and CDR2: SQVTM and ANQGSEA. CDR3 amino acids: CSVAGASGSYSYNEQFF. The DNA of the CDR3 is TGCAGCGTTGCGGGGGCTAGCGGGAGTTACTCGTACAATGAGCAGTTCTTC.

This clonotype has at least ten counts. The gene calls are TRBV7-9 and TRBJ1-5; D not resolved. The CDR3 totals 14 residues. V lost 5 bases, J lost 5 bases, and 13 bases lay in between. Germline V gene sequence: CDR1 SEHNR, CDR2 FQNEAQ (reference sequence). The CDR3 DNA reads TGTGCCAGCAGCGCAGGATCGGGGTATCAGCCCCAGCATTTT. Translation gives CASSAGSGYQPQHF.

This clonotype was observed at least ten times. The rearrangement uses TRBV7-9 and TRBJ2-1, with 11 bases lining up with TRBD2. The CDR3 runs 16 residues. Germline CDR1 SEHNR, CDR2 FQNEAQ (reference sequence). V lost 1 base to trimming and J lost 6 bases; unmatched junction nucleotides: 5. Here the CDR3 reads CASSLGASGRFNEQFF. CDR3 DNA sequence: TGTGCCAGCAGCTTAGGGGCTAGCGGGAGGTTCAATGAGCAGTTCTTC. The full variable domain, its missing parts supplied by reference TRBV7-9 and TRBJ2-1, is DTGVSQNPRHKITKRGQNVTFRCDPISEHNRLYWYRQTLGQGPEFLTYFQNEAQLEKSRLLSDRFSAERPKGSFSTLEIQRTEQGDSAMYLCASSLGASGRFNEQFFGPGTRLTVL.

This chain joins TRBV9 and TRBJ2-2, with 9 bases matching TRBD1. The CDR3 is 16 residues long. The V gene's germline CDR1 is SGDLS and CDR2 YYNGEE. The J segment lost 3 bases and the V segment lost 4 bases, leaving 7 bases of the junction unmatched. CDR3 residues: CASSSVGTGHTGELFF. The DNA of the CDR3 is TGTGCCAGCAGCTCAGTGGGGACAGGGCACACCGGGGAGCTGTTTTTT.

This clonotype turned up a few times. The V call is TRBV7-2, the J call TRBJ2-1; 11 bases line up with TRBD2. Germline assignment: CDR1 SGHTA and CDR2 FQGNSA. V lost 8 bases to trimming and J lost 4 bases; unmatched junction nucleotides: 7. The CDR3 has 15 residues. The CDR3 DNA is TGTGCCAGCGGCCAGACTAGCGGGATTTACAATGAGCAGTTCTTC. It specifies CASGQTSGIYNEQFF.

The chain employs TRBV3-1 and TRBJ2-7; tentatively, D is TRBD1 or TRBD2 (5 bases each). Trimming shortened V by 0 bases and J by 1 base, and 25 bases separated the two germline ends. Germline V gene lookup returns CDR1 LGHDT and CDR2 YNNKEL (reference sequence). CDR3 length: 20 residues. In DNA, the CDR3 is TGTGCCAGCAGCCAAGATAAAGGGACCATTGAGGGTTACCCATCCTACGAGCAGTACTTC. This translates into CASSQDKGTIEGYPSYEQYF.

This clonotype was recorded at least ten times. This chain connects TRBV11-2 to TRBJ2-1, with TRBD2 identical over 13 bases. The germline CDR1 and CDR2 sequences are SGHAT and FQNNGV. The J segment lost 3 bases and the V segment lost 2 bases, leaving 10 bases of the junction unmatched. The CDR3 spans 19 residues. CDR3 coding DNA: TGTGCCAGCAGCTTATTGGCGGGGACTAGCGGGGCCTTCTACAATGAGCAGTTCTTC. The encoded protein is CASSLLAGTSGAFYNEQFF. Full variable domain (rest looked up from reference TRBV11-2 and TRBJ2-1): EAGVAQSPRYKIIEKRQSVAFWCNPISGHATLYWYQQILGQGPKLLIQFQNNGVVDDSQLPKDRFSAERLKGVDSTLKIQPAKLEDSAVYLCASSLLAGTSGAFYNEQFFGPGTRLTVL.